These 15 T cell receptor beta chains were all obtained from the same sample, sequenced in a study of T cell responses to AZD1222 COVID-19 vaccine listed by TCRdb under 2021. The library relied on the immunoSEQ multiplex PCR assay. This immuneACCESS table, as held by TCRdb, lists in-frame sequences with V and J called but not all clones. Of the missing ones, under half trace to an unresolved V gene in checked studies; the others have no known cause. A total of over 70,000 clones appear in this sample, approximately 91% of them only once. The biggest ten clones account for about 6% of the sample. Sample time point, as interpreted from the label and publication: baseline before first vaccination. The specimen comprised peripheral blood, sampled on day 0 of AZD1222 vaccination. These receptors originate from an adult in good health.

The V gene is TRBV28, the J gene TRBJ2-5; 8 nucleotides match TRBD2. CDR3 length: 15 amino acids. Germline CDR1 MDHEN, CDR2 SYDVKM. V lost 5 bases and J lost 4; bases outside the gene matches: 9. This CDR3 reads CASSHTGGLPETQYF. CDR3 DNA sequence: TGTGCCAGCAGTCACACGGGAGGGCTACCAGAGACCCAGTACTTC.

This clone appeared once. The V gene is TRBV2, the J gene TRBJ2-3; tentatively, D is TRBD1 or TRBD2 (5 bases each). Germline CDR1 reads SNHLY; CDR2 reads FYNNEI. Trimming took off 11 bases at V and 5 bases at J, with 23 bases between the two ends. The CDR3 runs to 15 residues. For the CDR3, the DNA is TGTGCCGCTACATTGGGACGGCGGCAAGTAGATACGCAGTATTTT. It is translated as CAATLGRRQVDTQYF.

The V and J genes are TRBV2 and TRBJ2-7, with TRBD1 matching 8 bases. Trimming removed 5 bases from V and 7 bases from J; junction bases left unmatched: 10. Per the germline V gene, CDR1 is SNHLY and CDR2 is FYNNEI. This CDR3 has 14 residues. The CDR3 reads CASSSDRVAREQYF. CDR3 bases: TGTGCCAGCAGTTCGGACAGGGTCGCGAGGGAGCAGTACTTC.

The V gene is TRBV10-3, the J gene TRBJ2-1, with TRBD1 matching 8 bases. The germline V gene encodes CDR1 ENHRY and CDR2 SYGVKD. The CDR3 consists of 14 residues. Unmatched junction bases numbered 7, after V lost 10 bases and J lost 2 bases. CDR3 sequence: CATQGQGTYNEQFF. The CDR3, as DNA: TGTGCCACACAAGGACAGGGAACCTACAATGAGCAGTTCTTC.

In this sample, this clone turned up a few times. The chain links TRBV30 to TRBJ2-7; D remains unclear. Germline lookup yields CDR1 GTSNPN and CDR2 SVGIG (reference sequence). V was shortened by 4 bases and J by 4 bases, with 11 bases between the two germline ends. The CDR3 sequence is 12 residues long. The CDR3 loop reads CAWKGSQYEQYF. CDR3 DNA sequence: TGTGCCTGGAAGGGCAGTCAGTACGAGCAGTACTTC.

This chain uses TRBV7-2 with TRBJ1-1, with a weak D call TRBD1 (6 bases). The germline V gene encodes CDR1 SGHTA and CDR2 FQGNSA. Trimming shortened V by 2 bases and J by 2 bases, and 9 bases separated the two germline ends. The CDR3 consists of 14 residues. CDR3 nucleotides: TGTGCCAGCAGCTTACAGGGGCCTAACACTGAAGCTTTCTTT. Translation: CASSLQGPNTEAFF.

The chain has TRBV5-1 and TRBJ2-1; D is unresolved. CDR3 length equals 15 residues. Germline CDR1 reads SGHRS; CDR2 reads YFSETQ. With 0 bases removed from V and 2 bases from J, the gap between germline ends came to 9 bases. DNA of the CDR3: TGCGCCAGCAGCTTGGAGGGCAGCGCCTACAATGAGCAGTTCTTC. Translated: CASSLEGSAYNEQFF. Variable domain in full (rest from reference TRBV5-1 and TRBJ2-1): KAGVTQTPRYLIKTRGQQVTLSCSPISGHRSVSWYQQTPGQGLQFLFEYFSETQRNKGNFPGRFSGRQFSNSRSEMNVSTLELGDSALYLCASSLEGSAYNEQFFGPGTRLTVL.

J is TRBJ2-1 and V is TRBV29-1; maybe TRBD2 (5 bases). CDR1 is SQVTM, CDR2 ANQGSEA, per germline. Trimming stripped 8 bases from V and 9 bases from J, with 17 bases between. The CDR3 extends over 12 amino acids. The DNA for the CDR3 is TGCAGCATCAGCGGCACCTGGATTGAGCAGTTCTTC. This encodes CSISGTWIEQFF.

The J gene is TRBJ2-1, the V gene TRBV7-8; D might be TRBD1 (6 bases). Germline lookup yields CDR1 SGHVS and CDR2 FQNEAQ. V lost 1 base and J 4 bases, leaving 11 bases between the germline ends. The CDR3 runs to 15 residues. Here the CDR3 reads CASSLGGTLYNEQFF. Written as DNA, the CDR3 is TGTGCCAGCAGCTTAGGGGGGACACTATACAATGAGCAGTTCTTC.

The rearrangement uses TRBV5-1 and TRBJ1-1; D may be TRBD1 (5 bases). The V gene lost 7 bases and the J gene lost 6 bases, with 16 bases spanning the gap. This CDR3 region has 13 residues. Germline lookup yields CDR1 SGHRS and CDR2 YFSETQ. The CDR3 region is CASGDPGSPEAFF. The CDR3 DNA reads TGCGCCAGCGGGGACCCAGGGAGTCCTGAAGCTTTCTTT.

V usage is TRBV29-1 and J usage is TRBJ2-1; D not certain. Trimming shortened V by 5 bases and J by 4 bases, and 18 bases separated the two germline ends. Germline assignment: CDR1 SQVTM and CDR2 ANQGSEA. This CDR3 comprises 15 residues. CDR3 protein: CSVNPTSPEYNEQFF. As DNA, the CDR3 is TGCAGCGTTAACCCAACCTCACCCGAATACAATGAGCAGTTCTTC.

This clone was observed once. The chain recombines TRBV3-1 (or the pseudogene TRBV3-2) with TRBJ2-7, with D hard to call. V shed 2 bases and J shed 4 bases, with 12 bases lying between them. The CDR3 is 14 residues long. Germline-derived CDR1 and CDR2 are LGHDT and YNNKEL (reference sequence). The DNA for the CDR3 is TGTGCCAGCAGCCAAAGGTCTCTCCTATACGAGCAGTACTTC. Its translation is CASSQRSLLYEQYF.

The chain couples TRBV29-1 to TRBJ1-1; 7 nucleotides line up with TRBD1. The CDR3 sequence is 12 residues long. V dropped 6 bases and J dropped 1; count of bases not matched to a gene: 2. Germline CDR1 and CDR2: SQVTM and ANQGSEA. The CDR3 reads CSVGGANTEAFF. The DNA for the CDR3 is TGCAGCGTAGGGGGCGCGAACACTGAAGCTTTCTTT.

The gene calls are TRBV6-5 and TRBJ1-2; 7 nucleotides line up with TRBD1. The CDR3 covers 14 residues. J gave up 3 bases and V 6 bases, and 7 bases lay outside the gene matches. Germline loops: CDR1 MNHEY, CDR2 SVGAGI. DNA for the CDR3: TGTGCCAGCAGCCGACAGGGACTTTACTATGGCTACACCTTC. Amino acids: CASSRQGLYYGYTF.

This chain connects TRBV24-1 to TRBJ2-2; no clear D. V lost 5 bases to trimming and J lost 0 bases, with 3 bases between them. This CDR3 contains 13 residues. CDR1 is KGHDR, CDR2 SFDVKD, per germline. The CDR3 region is CATSVPNTGELFF. CDR3 DNA: TGTGCCACCAGTGTCCCGAACACCGGGGAGCTGTTTTTT.